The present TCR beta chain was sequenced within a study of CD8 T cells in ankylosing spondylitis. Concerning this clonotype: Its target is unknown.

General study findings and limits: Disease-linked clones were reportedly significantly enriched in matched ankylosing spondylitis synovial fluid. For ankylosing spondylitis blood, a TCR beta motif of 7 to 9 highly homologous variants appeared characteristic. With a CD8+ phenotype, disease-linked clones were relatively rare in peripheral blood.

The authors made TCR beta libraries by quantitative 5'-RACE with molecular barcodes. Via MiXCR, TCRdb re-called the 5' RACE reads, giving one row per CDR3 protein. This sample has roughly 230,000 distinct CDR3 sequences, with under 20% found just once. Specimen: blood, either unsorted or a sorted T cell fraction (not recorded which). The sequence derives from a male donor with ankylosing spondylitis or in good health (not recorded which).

CDR3 bases: TGTGCCAGCAAGGGGCTAGCGGAGACCTACGAGCAGTACTTC. Residues: CASKGLAETYEQYF. This chain uses TRBV2 with TRBJ2-7, with TRBD2 matching over 7 bases. The CDR3 contains 14 residues. After removal of 7 bases from V and 2 bases from J, the junction contained 8 bases not matched to a gene. CDR1 is SNHLY and CDR2 is FYNNEI in the germline V gene.